This T cell receptor beta chain was recovered during a study of cytomegalovirus exposure and HLA in healthy donors. In the PCR, 60 Vbeta and 13 Jbeta primers were used. Assay: immunoSEQ multiplex PCR; the TCRdb copy retains only in-frame clones and omits some. The repertoire holds about 150,000 clones, with approximately 80% as singletons. Broader study findings: Highest at DRB1 and lowest at HLA-C, TCR association rates differed among HLA loci in a later analysis. Immune exposure information comprised only CMV serostatus.

The CDR3 has 17 amino acids. V lost 0 bases to trimming and J lost 0 bases, with 12 bases between them. Germline assignment: CDR1 LGHNA and CDR2 YNFKEQ. This clone came up a few times. Its matching antigen is unknown. V gene TRBV4-2 combines with J gene TRBJ2-1; weak D call: TRBD2 (5 bases). The sample consisted of PBMCs. The sequence was obtained from a male donor in good health and CMV-seronegative. The CDR3 region is CASSQDFATSSYNEQFF. The DNA of the CDR3 is TGTGCCAGCAGCCAAGATTTTGCCACTAGCTCCTACAATGAGCAGTTCTTC.